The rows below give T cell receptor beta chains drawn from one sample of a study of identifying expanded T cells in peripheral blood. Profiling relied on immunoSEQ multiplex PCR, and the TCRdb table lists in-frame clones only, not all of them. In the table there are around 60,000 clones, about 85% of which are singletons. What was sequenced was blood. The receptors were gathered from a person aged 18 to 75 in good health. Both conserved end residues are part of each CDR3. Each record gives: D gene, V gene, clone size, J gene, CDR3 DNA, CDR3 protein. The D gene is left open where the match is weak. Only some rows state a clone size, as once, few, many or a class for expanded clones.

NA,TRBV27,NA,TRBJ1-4,TGTGCCAGCAGTTTACAGGCCGCAGGGCATGGTGAAAAACTGTTTTTT,CASSLQAAGHGEKLFF
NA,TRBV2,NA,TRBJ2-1,TGTGCCAGCAGCGGACGGACCTTGGGTGAGCAGTTCTTC,CASSGRTLGEQFF
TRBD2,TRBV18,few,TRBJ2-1,TGTGCCAGCTCAGAAACCGGGACTAGCCGGAATGAGCAGTTCTTC,CASSETGTSRNEQFF
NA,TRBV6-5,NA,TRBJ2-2,TGTGCCAGCAGTTACTCGCGGGCCGGGGAGCTGTTTTTT,CASSYSRAGELFF
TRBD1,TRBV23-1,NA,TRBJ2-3,TGCGCCAGCAGGGACAGGGGGCCTTCGGATACGCAGTATTTT,CASRDRGPSDTQYF
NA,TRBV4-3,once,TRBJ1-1,TGCGCCAGCAGCCAGGGGCAGAACACTGAAGCTTTCTTT,CASSQGQNTEAFF
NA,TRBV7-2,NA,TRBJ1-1,TGTGCCAGCAGCCCCGGGCGGAACACTGAAGCTTTCTTT,CASSPGRNTEAFF
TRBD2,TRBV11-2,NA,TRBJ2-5,TGTGCCAGCAGCTTAGGAGGTAGCGGGCGCACGACTCAAGAGACCCAGTACTTC,CASSLGGSGRTTQETQYF
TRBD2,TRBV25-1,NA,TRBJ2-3,TGTGCCACCTATGAGCGGGGTACGCAGTATTTT,CATYERGTQYF
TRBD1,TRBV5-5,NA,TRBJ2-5,TGTGCCAGCAGCTTGAGGACAGGGATGGAGACCCAGTACTTC,CASSLRTGMETQYF
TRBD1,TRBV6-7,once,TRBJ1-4,TGTGCCAGCAACGACTGGGGACAGGGTTATGAAAAACTGTTTTTT,CASNDWGQGYEKLFF
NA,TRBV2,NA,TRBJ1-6,TGTGCCAGCAGTAAGGACCTATGGAATTCACCCCTCCACTTT,CASSKDLWNSPLHF
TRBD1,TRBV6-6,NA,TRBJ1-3,TGTGCCAGCAAGGGACAGGGTAGCGACACCATATATTTT,CASKGQGSDTIYF
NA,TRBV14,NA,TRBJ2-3,TGTGCCAGCAGCCGATACCCAGCGGACCGCACAGATACGCAGTATTTT,CASSRYPADRTDTQYF
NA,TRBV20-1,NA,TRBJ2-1,TGCAGTGCTCCAGGGACCCCTGAGCAGTTCTTC,CSAPGTPEQFF
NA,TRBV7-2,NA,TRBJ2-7,TGTGCCAGCAGCTTATCGCTCGGGGAGCAGTACTTC,CASSLSLGEQYF